The 19 T cell receptor beta chains given below trace back to one sample, sequenced in a study of chemoradiotherapy in HPV16-positive cancers. Only in-frame clones appear in the TCRdb table, and some are missing; sequencing was by immunoSEQ multiplex PCR. Among approximately 13,000 clones listed, 65% to 85% were seen once. The sample here was taken from a patient who underwent chemoradiotherapy. The receptors were sampled from a human donor with HPV-associated anogenital cancer.

This sequence joins TRBV7-2 and TRBJ2-3; D may be TRBD1 or TRBD2 (5 bases each). This CDR3 spans 18 amino acids. Germline CDR1 is SGHTA and CDR2 is FQGNSA. Trimming stripped 4 bases from V and 5 bases from J, with 25 bases between. The CDR3 reads CASSSSFEGIGKGDTQYF. DNA of the CDR3: TGTGCCAGCAGCTCATCCTTTGAGGGGATAGGGAAAGGAGATACGCAGTATTTT.

This chain uses TRBV27 with TRBJ1-5; no clear D. The ends were cut back, 3 bases at V and 0 bases at J, with 6 bases in the middle. This CDR3 is 14 amino acids long. The V gene's germline CDR1 is MNHEY and CDR2 SMNVEV (reference sequence). The CDR3 here is CASSFSYSNQPQHF. The CDR3 DNA sequence: TGTGCCAGCAGTTTCAGCTATAGCAATCAGCCCCAGCATTTT.

This clone is a singleton in its sample. This rearrangement joins TRBV5-5 to TRBJ2-1, with 7 bases identical to TRBD2. The CDR3 has 14 residues. V lost 2 bases, J lost 6 bases, and 5 bases stayed unmatched. The V gene's germline CDR1 is SGHKS and CDR2 YYEKEE (reference sequence). The CDR3 DNA reads TGTGCCAGCAGCTTAAGACTAGCCCCCAATGAGCAGTTCTTC. Protein product: CASSLRLAPNEQFF.

This chain connects TRBV18 to TRBJ2-3; D call uncertain. Germline CDR1 KGHSH, CDR2 LQKENI. The CDR3 runs 12 residues. The V gene lost 5 bases and the J gene lost 5 bases, with 8 bases spanning the gap. The CDR3 DNA sequence: TGTGCCAGCTCAGTGATGGGAGATACGCAGTATTTT. Translation: CASSVMGDTQYF. Drawing the rest from reference TRBV18 and TRBJ2-3, the complete variable domain is NAGVMQNPRHLVRRRGQEARLRCSPMKGHSHVYWYRQLPEEGLKFMVYLQKENIIDESGMPKERFSAEFPKEGPSILRIQQVVRGDSAAYFCASSVMGDTQYFGPGTRLTVL.

This chain joins TRBV5-1 and TRBJ1-1; 8 bases are a match to TRBD1. The CDR3 spans 15 residues. Germline V gene sequence: CDR1 SGHRS, CDR2 YFSETQ. Losses at the gene ends were 4 bases for V and 4 bases for J; bases not matched to a gene: 9. This CDR3 is CASSKQGAPGTEAFF. The CDR3 DNA follows: TGCGCCAGCAGCAAGCAGGGGGCGCCTGGCACTGAAGCTTTCTTT.

The CDR3, as DNA: TGTGCCAGCAGCTGGAGATCTGGGAACACTGAAGCTTTCTTT. Protein sequence: CASSWRSGNTEAFF. The rearrangement joins TRBV7-2 to TRBJ1-1, with D unresolved. The CDR3 consists of 14 residues. Germline CDR1 SGHTA, CDR2 FQGNSA. Deletions cut 4 bases from V and 1 base from J, with 10 bases between.

The chain recombines TRBV6-1 with TRBJ1-2; no firm D call. This CDR3 has 12 residues. Trimming left V 3 bases short and J 8 bases short, with 10 bases between. Germline V gene data show CDR1 as MNHNS and CDR2 as SASEGT. The CDR3 DNA reads TGTGCCAGCAGTGACTACGCTCCGGGCTACACCTTC. Its translation: CASSDYAPGYTF.

The genes are TRBV7-2 and TRBJ2-5; 11 positions agree with TRBD2. The V segment lost 5 bases and the J segment 4 bases; nucleotides outside the gene matches: 6. The CDR3 spans 15 residues. Germline V CDR1 and CDR2: SGHTA, FQGNSA. The CDR3 loop reads CASSTLAGARETQYF. The CDR3 DNA reads as TGTGCCAGCAGCACACTAGCGGGAGCTAGAGAGACCCAGTACTTC.

The chain uses TRBV9 and TRBJ2-1; D may be TRBD2 (5 bases). CDR1 and CDR2 (germline): SGDLS, YYNGEE. Trimming pared 3 bases from V and 0 bases from J, leaving 10 bases between. This CDR3 comprises 15 residues. The CDR3 bases are TGTGCCAGCAGCGCCGGAGGTCCCTCCTACAATGAGCAGTTCTTC. It yields the protein CASSAGGPSYNEQFF.

CDR3 loop: CASSELQGEGTGELFF. The DNA of the CDR3 is TGTGCCAGCAGTGAATTACAGGGAGAGGGCACCGGGGAGCTGTTTTTT. The chain couples TRBV6-1 to TRBJ2-2; D is perhaps TRBD1 (6 bases). V dropped 2 bases and J dropped 4 bases, with 14 bases sitting between them. Germline CDR1 MNHNS, CDR2 SASEGT. The CDR3 has 16 amino acids.

This chain joins TRBV5-1 and TRBJ1-2; 7 bases are shared with TRBD1. CDR3 length: 13 residues. Germline trimming cut 4 bases from V and 10 bases from J; bases unmatched to any gene: 10. CDR1 and CDR2 (germline): SGHRS, YFSETQ. CDR3 nucleotides: TGCGCCAGCAGCACGGGACAGTATGGGGACTACACCTTC. Amino acids: CASSTGQYGDYTF. Full variable domain (outside the CDR3, taken from reference TRBV5-1 and TRBJ1-2): KAGVTQTPRYLIKTRGQQVTLSCSPISGHRSVSWYQQTPGQGLQFLFEYFSETQRNKGNFPGRFSGRQFSNSRSEMNVSTLELGDSALYLCASSTGQYGDYTFGSGTRLTVV.

This clone was seen only once. The rearrangement uses TRBV7-6 and TRBJ1-5; 7 bases fit TRBD1. The CDR3 is 13 amino acids. V shed 8 bases and J 3 bases; nucleotides not matched to a gene: 4. Germline loops: CDR1 SGHVS, CDR2 FNYEAQ. The CDR3 sequence is CASGQDFNQPQHF. The CDR3 bases are TGTGCCAGCGGACAGGACTTCAATCAGCCCCAGCATTTT.

The chain couples TRBV6-1 to TRBJ1-1, with D hard to call. V dropped 5 bases and J dropped 6 bases, with 10 bases sitting between them. This CDR3 has 12 residues. CDR1 MNHNS and CDR2 SASEGT come from the germline V gene. CDR3 in amino acids: CASSLLDPEAFF. The CDR3, as DNA: TGTGCCAGCAGTCTCTTGGATCCTGAAGCTTTCTTT.

V gene TRBV27 combines with J gene TRBJ2-7; maybe TRBD1 (5 bases). CDR3 length: 12 residues. V was cut by 2 bases and J by 5 bases, with 7 bases left in between. Germline CDR1 and CDR2: MNHEY and SMNVEV (reference sequence). The CDR3, as DNA: TGTGCCAGCAGTTTAACAGGTCACGAGCAGTACTTC. Translated, it gives CASSLTGHEQYF.

The chain is built from TRBV27 and TRBJ1-6; D gene unclear. Germline-derived CDR1 and CDR2 are MNHEY and SMNVEV (reference sequence). V dropped 3 bases and J dropped 6 bases, with 6 bases sitting between them. CDR3 length: 13 amino acids. The DNA of the CDR3 is TGTGCCAGCAGTTTTGATGGTAATTCACCCCTCCACTTT. It yields the protein CASSFDGNSPLHF.

By share, this clone counts as medium-sized (0.01 to 0.1%). The genes are TRBV29-1 and TRBJ2-7, with D possibly being TRBD1 or TRBD2 (5 bases each). Germline assignment: CDR1 SQVTM and CDR2 ANQGSEA. The CDR3 contains 11 residues. V lost 1 base, J lost 4 bases, and 5 bases lay in between. The CDR3 loop is CSVEGGYEQYF. The CDR3 nucleotides read TGCAGCGTTGAAGGGGGGTACGAGCAGTACTTC.

There are a few counts of this clone. This chain uses TRBV7-3 with TRBJ2-1, with a possible D match to TRBD1 (7 bases). V was clipped by 10 bases and J by 3 bases, with 19 bases between them. CDR1 is SGHTA, CDR2 FQGTGA, per germline. The CDR3 has 15 residues. In nucleotides, the CDR3 is TGTGCCACCGCCTGGAGGGCAGGGGGCTACAATGAGCAGTTCTTC. It is translated as CATAWRAGGYNEQFF.

This sequence joins TRBV10-3 and TRBJ1-5, with a possible D match to TRBD1 (5 bases). Germline-derived CDR1 and CDR2 are ENHRY and SYGVKD. Between the trimmed V and J ends, which lost 6 bases and 2 bases, there was a span of 8 bases. The CDR3 is 13 residues long. The CDR3 loop reads CAISGTGNQPQHF. CDR3 sequence (DNA): TGTGCCATCAGCGGGACTGGCAATCAGCCCCAGCATTTT.

The rearrangement links TRBV9 to TRBJ1-2; possibly TRBD1 for D (5 bases). Germline CDR1 and CDR2: SGDLS and YYNGEE. Deletions cut 4 bases from V and 3 bases from J, with 22 bases between. The CDR3 runs to 17 residues. The CDR3 DNA is TGTGCCAGCAGCCCCCGGGACCGGCAGTCGATGTACTATGGCTACACCTTC. Protein: CASSPRDRQSMYYGYTF.